What follows is one T cell receptor (beta chain) and its context. This entry is derived from a study of PD-L1 blockade in urothelial cancer. Study summary: A median around 140,000 T cells were found in blood samples.

Time point indicated: peripheral blood 6 weeks after treatment start. Profiling relied on immunoSEQ multiplex PCR, and the TCRdb table lists in-frame clones only, not all of them. The table includes more than 90,000 clones, approximately 90% detected once. The CDR3 loop spans 16 amino acids. V lost 0 bases to trimming and J lost 2 bases, with 8 bases between them. Germline assignment: CDR1 MNHEY and CDR2 SVGAGI. The source of this sequence is a man aged 60 to 75 with urothelial cancer. The gene calls are TRBV6-5 and TRBJ2-6; D unresolved. The sequenced sample was PBMCs, obtained around atezolizumab (anti-PD-L1) treatment. The CDR3 DNA reads as TGTGCCAGCAGTTACTCGGGCCAGGCTGGGGCCAACGTCCTGACTTTC. Residues: CASSYSGQAGANVLTF.